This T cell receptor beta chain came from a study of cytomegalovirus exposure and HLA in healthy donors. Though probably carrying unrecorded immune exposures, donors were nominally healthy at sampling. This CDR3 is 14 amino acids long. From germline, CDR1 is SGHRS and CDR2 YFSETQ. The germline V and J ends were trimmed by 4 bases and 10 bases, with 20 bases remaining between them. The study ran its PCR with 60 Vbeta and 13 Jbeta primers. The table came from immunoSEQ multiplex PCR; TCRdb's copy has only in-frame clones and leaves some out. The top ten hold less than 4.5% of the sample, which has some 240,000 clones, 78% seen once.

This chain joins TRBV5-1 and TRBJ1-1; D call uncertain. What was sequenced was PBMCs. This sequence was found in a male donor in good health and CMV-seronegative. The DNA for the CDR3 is TGCGCCAGCAGCGCTGGGGTAGGAGCTCGGGGAGCTTTCTTT. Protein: CASSAGVGARGAFF.